This paragraph reports one TCR beta chain. Its antigen is still unknown. The input lacks base qualities; no much larger clone sits a single base away. This record comes from a study of blood T cell repertoires in COVID-19 (dated by TCRdb to the early 2020s). In terms of the full investigation: The collaborator samples originated in the United States, Italy and Spain and spanned the acute and convalescent phases of COVID-19. The prospective study material was composed of cDNA or gDNA derived from T cells, B-cell-depleted T cells, or PBMCs. Subjects who had been exposed to COVID-19, were actively infected with it, or had recovered from it provided the deeply sampled blood TCRbeta repertoires that made up the dataset. The repertoires were released in a freely available public database meant as a resource for research on the immune response to SARS-CoV-2. Samples were obtained from the ongoing ImmuneRACE study (first 160 participants) and from about 1,300 subjects provided by 6 global collaborators. A de-identified subject ID, COVID-19 status, age in years and sex were almost always included in the sample metadata. Where available, HLA class I and class II types were taken from metadata supplied by the sample provider and were not determined by assay-based typing. Here is what the overall study found, with its caveats: Clinical and demographic metadata were provided uncurated, with the amount varying by source and participant.

In the germline V gene, CDR1 corresponds to SGHRS and CDR2 to YFSETQ. At the junction V is shortened by 4 bases and J by 1 base; bases outside the gene matches: 3. Including the terminal cysteine and phenylalanine, the CDR3 comprises 16 residues. The retained sequence is limited to the CDR3, 48 bases, with the frame set at the first base. One collaborating source in Seattle enrolled patients during active infection and followed them longitudinally through the course of disease. The collaborating institutions used their own protocols to collect whole blood in K2EDTA tubes. For TCRbeta analysis, collaborator samples were shipped as frozen whole blood, as isolated PBMCs, or as DNA extracted from either sample type. TCRbeta CDR3 regions were amplified from genomic DNA by means of the immunoSEQ Assay, a bias-controlled multiplex PCR. From the authors' description of their analysis: Within the assay, amplification of reference gene primers was used to estimate how many nucleated cells each sample contained. Sequence reads were collapsed and filtered to measure the absolute abundance of every unique TCRbeta CDR3 rearrangement. For each sample, productive Simpson clonality was calculated by taking the square root of Simpson's diversity index across productive rearrangements. TCRdb provides this immuneACCESS table in a form limited to in-frame rearrangements. Some clones are lacking; in checked studies, under half of them reflect an unresolved V gene, and why the rest are absent is not known. The V and J calls and the clone size are those of that table, but D and trimming were determined from the DNA. The sample table records tens of thousands of clones; more than 65% of these occur just once. Of the sample, 6.3% falls within the top ten clones.

The rearranged chain carries TRBV5-1 and TRBJ2-2; 11 bases in the middle match TRBD1. The source is a man between 70 and 80 years old with COVID-19, enrolled during active disease. What was sequenced was peripheral blood. The DNA is as follows: TGCGCCAGCAGCGCTGGGACAGGGGGGAACACCGGGGAGCTGTTTTTT. Translated, it reads CASSAGTGGNTGELFF.